The 31 T cell receptor beta chains presented below share a single source sample, sequenced in a study of Tregs in tolerant kidney transplant recipients. TCRdb's table, derived via immunoSEQ multiplex PCR, lists solely in-frame clones and lacks some. The sample lists 46,000 or so clones, around 90% occurring once. The sequenced material came from Tregs from blood. Every receptor here comes from a human donor in good health.

V and J are TRBV10-3 and TRBJ1-5, with D hard to call. The CDR3 is 14 residues long. The V end was cut by 3 bases, the J end by 3 bases, with 9 bases between. The V gene's germline CDR1 is ENHRY and CDR2 SYGVKD. The DNA of the CDR3 is TGTGCCATCAGTGAATACCTCAACAATCAGCCCCAGCATTTT. This gives the protein CAISEYLNNQPQHF.

The chain combines TRBV5-1 with TRBJ1-4; the match to TRBD1 covers 8 bases. V shed 0 bases and J 5 bases; nucleotides not matched to a gene: 3. This CDR3 region has 15 residues. Germline V lookup: CDR1 SGHRS, CDR2 YFSETQ. The chain's CDR3 is CASSLAGQGNEKLFF. DNA of the CDR3: TGCGCCAGCAGCTTGGCCGGACAGGGCAATGAAAAACTGTTTTTT.

The J gene is TRBJ1-5, the V gene TRBV4-1; D possibly corresponds to TRBD1 (6 bases). Germline lookup yields CDR1 MGHRA and CDR2 YSYEKL. The CDR3 consists of 17 residues. The V end was cut by 1 base, the J end by 5 bases, with 18 bases between. CDR3 DNA sequence: TGCGCCAGCAGCCAAGTCCCACGGCACAGGGCCGATCAGCCCCAGCATTTT. Translating it yields CASSQVPRHRADQPQHF.

The chain joins TRBV6-6 to TRBJ1-1, with a possible D match to TRBD1 (5 bases). Trimming took off 2 bases at V and 8 bases at J, with 9 bases between the two ends. Germline assignment: CDR1 MNHNY and CDR2 SVGAGI (reference sequence). The CDR3 runs to 12 residues. The CDR3 DNA is TGTGCCAGCAGTTACCATGAGGGGGAAGCTTTCTTT. Amino acids: CASSYHEGEAFF.

The CDR3 nucleotides read TGTGCCACCAGCACCGAGGTTTCACCCCTCCACTTT. It specifies CATSTEVSPLHF. The chain uses TRBV15 and TRBJ1-6; D is unresolved. Germline V gene data show CDR1 as LNHNV and CDR2 as YYDKDF (reference sequence). Trimming pared 4 bases from V and 9 bases from J, leaving 7 bases between. This CDR3 has 12 amino acids. The full variable domain, its missing parts supplied by reference TRBV15 and TRBJ1-6, is DAMVIQNPRYQVTQFGKPVTLSCSQTLNHNVMYWYQQKSSQAPKLLFHYYDKDFNNEADTPDNFQSRRPNTSFCFLDIRSPGLGDTAMYLCATSTEVSPLHFGNGTRLTVT.

V usage is TRBV4-2 and J usage is TRBJ1-4; 11 nucleotides line up with TRBD1. V gave up 1 base and J gave up 14 bases; unmatched junction bases: 9. There are 15 residues in the CDR3. Germline CDR1 reads LGHNA; CDR2 reads YNFKEQ. The CDR3 sequence: CASSQVGDRGLGLFF. CDR3 nucleotides: TGTGCCAGCAGCCAAGTGGGGGACAGGGGGTTGGGGCTGTTTTTT.

The chain is built from TRBV19 and TRBJ2-7; 7 nucleotides line up with TRBD1. V shed 11 bases, J shed 2 bases, and the junction held 9 bases outside the gene matches. The CDR3 is made up of 13 amino acids. From germline, CDR1 is LNHDA and CDR2 SQIVND (reference sequence). CDR3 sequence (DNA): TGTGCCTCGACAGGGCCGGGAACCTACGAGCAGTACTTC. Translated, it gives CASTGPGTYEQYF.

The chain combines TRBV4-2 with TRBJ1-5; D is possibly TRBD1 (5 bases). Trimming shortened V by 4 bases and J by 0 bases, and 19 bases separated the two germline ends. CDR1 LGHNA and CDR2 YNFKEQ come from the germline V gene. This CDR3 contains 18 residues. CDR3 amino acids: CASSPNPVAGRSNQPQHF. CDR3 sequence (DNA): TGTGCCAGCAGCCCTAATCCAGTGGCGGGGCGTAGCAATCAGCCCCAGCATTTT.

The V gene is TRBV27, the J gene TRBJ1-4; 9 positions agree with TRBD1. Per the germline V gene, CDR1 is MNHEY and CDR2 is SMNVEV (reference sequence). The V and J ends lost 6 bases and 0 bases, in that order; junction bases with no gene match: 5. CDR3 length: 16 amino acids. The CDR3 is CASSRTGVATNEKLFF. In nucleotides, the CDR3 is TGTGCCAGCAGCCGGACAGGGGTAGCAACTAATGAAAAACTGTTTTTT.

CDR3 amino acids: CASRIALATIRTEAFF. The CDR3 DNA reads as TGTGCCAGCAGGATAGCGTTAGCTACAATTCGCACTGAAGCTTTCTTT. J is TRBJ1-1 and V is TRBV21-1. TRBV21-1 is a documented pseudogene. The CDR3 runs 16 residues.

This chain's CDR3 is CASSQDTPWNTEAFF. CDR3 bases: TGCGCCAGCAGCCAAGACACTCCATGGAACACTGAAGCTTTCTTT. The chain joins TRBV5-1 to TRBJ1-1, with D uncertain. Trimming stripped 4 bases from V and 1 base from J, with 14 bases between. Germline V gene data show CDR1 as SGHRS and CDR2 as YFSETQ. The CDR3 is made up of 15 amino acids.

The gene calls are TRBV5-1 and TRBJ1-1; 8 nucleotides match TRBD1. This CDR3 spans 13 amino acids. Trimming removed 4 bases from V and 4 bases from J; junction bases left unmatched: 3. Germline CDR1 is SGHRS and CDR2 is YFSETQ. The CDR3 spells CASSRDRGTEAFF. Written as DNA, the CDR3 is TGCGCCAGCAGCCGTGACAGGGGCACTGAAGCTTTCTTT.

The chain couples TRBV6-1 to TRBJ1-1, with D tentatively TRBD1 (6 bases). V shed 11 bases and J shed 2 bases, with 12 bases lying between them. The CDR3 loop spans 12 amino acids. Germline-derived CDR1 and CDR2 are MNHNS and SASEGT. Here the CDR3 DNA reads TGTGCCTCGGACAGTTACAACACTGAAGCTTTCTTT. Its protein product is CASDSYNTEAFF.

This clone turned up a few times. The rearrangement uses TRBV6-5 and TRBJ1-1; D gene unclear. Germline V gives CDR1 MNHEY, CDR2 SVGAGI. The CDR3 contains 13 residues. Between the trimmed V and J ends, which lost 2 bases and 3 bases, there was a span of 7 bases. The CDR3 sequence: CASSYDTYTEAFF. CDR3 sequence (DNA): TGTGCCAGCAGTTACGACACATACACTGAAGCTTTCTTT.

The chain employs TRBV11-3 and TRBJ2-7, with D perhaps TRBD2 (5 bases). Trimming shortened V by 5 bases and J by 7 bases, and 15 bases separated the two germline ends. The CDR3 contains 13 residues. CDR1 and CDR2 (germline): SGHNT, YENEEA. DNA of the CDR3: TGTGCCAGCAGCCCCAGTTTAGGACTTGAGCAGTACTTC. This encodes CASSPSLGLEQYF.

The V and J genes are TRBV29-1 and TRBJ2-5; D could derive from TRBD1 or TRBD2 (5 bases each). Germline-derived CDR1 and CDR2 are SQVTM and ANQGSEA. Trimming pared 2 bases from V and 5 bases from J, leaving 6 bases between. The CDR3 consists of 11 residues. In DNA, the CDR3 is TGCAGCGTTGAATGGGGGGAGACCCAGTACTTC. Translating gives CSVEWGETQYF.

The V and J genes are TRBV27 and TRBJ1-5, with D maybe TRBD1 (6 bases). Germline CDR1 reads MNHEY; CDR2 reads SMNVEV (reference sequence). Trimming took 5 bases from V and 3 from J, leaving 14 bases between them. The CDR3 runs to 15 residues. CDR3 sequence reads: CASSAYGGYNQPQHF. Written as DNA, the CDR3 is TGTGCCAGCAGTGCCTACGGGGGCTACAATCAGCCCCAGCATTTT.

The CDR3: CASSLSGAARYNEQFF. As DNA, the CDR3 is TGTGCCAGCAGTTTAAGCGGGGCCGCGAGGTACAATGAGCAGTTCTTC. The chain combines TRBV27 with TRBJ2-1; TRBD2 agrees at 7 bases. CDR1 is MNHEY, CDR2 SMNVEV, per germline (reference sequence). The CDR3 loop spans 16 amino acids. V lost 2 bases to trimming and J lost 4 bases; unmatched junction nucleotides: 8.

This clone has only one observation. The chain joins TRBV4-2 to TRBJ1-5, with 7 bases lining up with TRBD1. The germline gives CDR1 LGHNA, CDR2 YNFKEQ. Trimming took 0 bases from V and 0 from J; bases not matched to a gene: 11. The CDR3 sequence is 19 residues long. CDR3 in DNA: TGTGCCAGCAGCCAAGATCGGGTCACAGGGGTGGCTAGCAATCAGCCCCAGCATTTT. Translating it yields CASSQDRVTGVASNQPQHF.

The V and J genes are TRBV7-6 and TRBJ2-1, with 12 bases matching TRBD2. Germline loops: CDR1 SGHVS, CDR2 FNYEAQ. The CDR3 is made up of 16 amino acids. V trimming: 4 bases; J trimming: 3 bases; junction bases outside the gene matches: 4. In nucleotides, the CDR3 is TGTGCCAGCAGCTCTAGCGGGGGGGCCCTCTACAATGAGCAGTTCTTC. It translates to CASSSSGGALYNEQFF.

The rearrangement joins TRBV19 to TRBJ1-2; no clear D. Trimming removed 2 bases at V and 5 bases at J, with 6 bases between. CDR3 length: 12 amino acids. In germline, CDR1 is LNHDA, CDR2 SQIVND (reference sequence). CDR3 sequence reads: CASSINQYGYTF. The CDR3 DNA is TGTGCCAGTAGTATAAACCAGTATGGCTACACCTTC.

The gene calls are TRBV28 and TRBJ2-4; 7 bases match TRBD1. Trimming at V came to 5 bases and at J to 0 bases, leaving 4 bases not matched to a gene. In germline, CDR1 is MDHEN, CDR2 SYDVKM. The CDR3 is 15 amino acids. CDR3 in DNA: TGTGCCAGCAGTCGACAGGGTCTAGCCAAAAACATTCAGTACTTC. Translating gives CASSRQGLAKNIQYF.

This clone was observed a handful of times. This chain joins TRBV7-3 and TRBJ2-5; D remains unclear. This CDR3 region has 13 residues. Germline V lookup: CDR1 SGHTA, CDR2 FQGTGA. V lost 2 bases and J lost 4, with 8 bases in between. The CDR3 is CASSLRFGETQYF. In DNA form, the CDR3 reads TGTGCCAGCAGCTTACGGTTCGGAGAGACCCAGTACTTC.

This chain links TRBV5-1 with TRBJ1-1; D not certain. The CDR3 length is 13 residues. Trimming removed 5 bases from V and 3 bases from J, with 11 bases in between. Looked up from germline, CDR1 is SGHRS and CDR2 is YFSETQ. CDR3 DNA: TGCGCCAGCAGTCCATATGAGGACACTGAAGCTTTCTTT. As protein: CASSPYEDTEAFF.

This rearrangement joins TRBV25-1 to TRBJ2-7; D perhaps matches TRBD1 (6 bases). This CDR3 comprises 16 residues. CDR1 is MGHDK and CDR2 is SYGVNS in the germline V gene. Between the trimmed V and J ends, which lost 5 bases and 7 bases, there was a span of 24 bases. CDR3 amino acids: CASSKLASAKRGEQYF. CDR3 bases: TGTGCCAGCAGTAAGCTTGCGTCAGCTAAAAGGGGGGAGCAGTACTTC.

This chain links TRBV10-2 with TRBJ1-5; D uncertain. The CDR3 has 14 residues. Germline V gene lookup returns CDR1 WSHSY and CDR2 SAAADI. Trimming removed 5 bases from V and 0 bases from J, with 8 bases in between. CDR3 sequence (DNA): TGCGCCAGCAGTCCACAGTATAGCAATCAGCCCCAGCATTTT. Translating it yields CASSPQYSNQPQHF.

The chain has TRBV7-2 and TRBJ2-5, with 7 positions matching TRBD1. The CDR3 length is 14 residues. Germline CDR1 is SGHTA and CDR2 is FQGNSA. Germline trimming cut 5 bases from V and 1 base from J; bases unmatched to any gene: 4. For the CDR3, the DNA is TGTGCCAGCAGCGTGGGACAGTCCCAAGAGACCCAGTACTTC. It specifies CASSVGQSQETQYF. Complete variable domain (other parts from reference TRBV7-2 and TRBJ2-5): GAGVSQSPSNKVTEKGKDVELRCDPISGHTALYWYRQSLGQGLEFLIYFQGNSAPDKSGLPSDRFSAERTGGSVSTLTIQRTQQEDSAVYLCASSVGQSQETQYFGPGTRLLVL.

The V and J genes are TRBV7-9 and TRBJ1-1, with D perhaps TRBD1 (6 bases). V was cut by 1 base and J by 7 bases, with 7 bases left in between. CDR1 SEHNR and CDR2 FQNEAQ come from the germline V gene (reference sequence). The CDR3 has 12 residues. CDR3 in amino acids: CASSLVGGEAFF. In DNA, the CDR3 is TGTGCCAGCAGCTTAGTAGGGGGTGAAGCTTTCTTT.

The chain recombines TRBV20-1 with TRBJ2-5, with D unclear. Trimming removed 3 bases from V and 5 bases from J, with 7 bases in between. Germline values: CDR1 DFQATT, CDR2 SNEGSKA (reference sequence). The CDR3 totals 11 residues. The CDR3 sequence is CSARAGETQYF. In nucleotides, the CDR3 is TGCAGTGCTAGGGCCGGGGAGACCCAGTACTTC.

This clone was observed a single time. The genes are TRBV6-5 and TRBJ2-3; D possibly corresponds to TRBD2 (5 bases). Per germline, CDR1 MNHEY and CDR2 SVGAGI. V gave up 6 bases and J gave up 4 bases, with 11 bases separating them. The CDR3 has 13 amino acids. The CDR3 sequence: CASRRTGADTQYF. The CDR3 DNA is TGTGCCAGCAGACGAACCGGGGCAGATACGCAGTATTTT.

V is TRBV9 and J is TRBJ2-1, with D unresolved. The CDR3 is 15 amino acids. V was shortened by 0 bases and J by 3 bases, with 10 bases between the two germline ends. Per germline, CDR1 SGDLS and CDR2 YYNGEE. Here the CDR3 DNA reads TGTGCCAGCAGCGTAGAACTTAAGGACTACAATGAGCAGTTCTTC. Translated: CASSVELKDYNEQFF. Based on the CDR3 plus reference TRBV9 and TRBJ2-1, the full variable domain is DSGVTQTPKHLITATGQRVTLRCSPRSGDLSVYWYQQSLDQGLQFLIQYYNGEERAKGNILERFSAQQFPDLHSELNLSSLELGDSALYFCASSVELKDYNEQFFGPGTRLTVL.